These 20 T cell receptor beta chains came from one sample sequenced in a study of chemoradiotherapy in HPV16-positive cancers. Using immunoSEQ multiplex PCR, the repertoire was profiled, and TCRdb retains in-frame clones only, with some absent. The sample carries approximately 12,000 clones, about 87% recorded once. Sequenced here: blood, sampled from a patient who underwent chemoradiotherapy. The receptors here all came from a human donor with HPV-associated anogenital cancer.

The genes are TRBV27 and TRBJ1-2; the match to TRBD1 covers 11 bases. V trimming: 2 bases; J trimming: 7 bases; junction bases outside the gene matches: 9. The CDR3 is made up of 16 amino acids. Germline V CDR1 and CDR2: MNHEY, SMNVEV (reference sequence). Here the CDR3 DNA reads TGTGCCAGCAGTTTAGGTTCCGGGACAGGGGGAAGTGGCTACACCTTC. Its translation is CASSLGSGTGGSGYTF.

V gene TRBV6-1 combines with J gene TRBJ2-3, with 8 bases matching TRBD2. The length of the CDR3 is 14 residues. Trimming took 2 bases from V and 4 from J; bases not matched to a gene: 2. Germline V gene sequence: CDR1 MNHNS, CDR2 SASEGT. Here the CDR3 DNA reads TGTGCCAGCAGTGAAATAGCGGGGCCAGATACGCAGTATTTT. Protein sequence: CASSEIAGPDTQYF.

V is TRBV15 and J is TRBJ2-7, with D uncertain. The CDR3 length is 13 residues. V gave up 7 bases and J gave up 3 bases, with 13 bases separating them. The V gene's germline CDR1 is LNHNV and CDR2 YYDKDF (reference sequence). The CDR3 region has the DNA TGTGCCACCAAAAAGTCAGAGTTCTACGAGCAGTACTTC. It yields the protein CATKKSEFYEQYF.

The rearrangement uses TRBV12-5 and TRBJ2-6, with D possibly being TRBD1 or TRBD2 (5 bases each). Trimming took off 5 bases at V and 5 bases at J, with 13 bases between the two ends. Germline lookup yields CDR1 LGHNT and CDR2 FRNRAP. The CDR3 runs 15 residues. The DNA of the CDR3 is TGTGCTAGTGGTACCGGGACGGGGTGGGCCAACGTCCTGACTTTC. As protein: CASGTGTGWANVLTF.

This rearrangement joins TRBV30 to TRBJ1-4; D remains ambiguous. Germline CDR1 is GTSNPN and CDR2 is SVGIG (reference sequence). Between the trimmed V and J ends, which lost 0 bases and 8 bases, there was a span of 13 bases. The CDR3 covers 14 residues. The CDR3 bases are TGTGCCTGGAGTGTAAAGGGTACGGGAGAAAAACTGTTTTTT. Its translation is CAWSVKGTGEKLFF.

The rearrangement uses TRBV7-8 and TRBJ1-2; D gene uncertain. Germline V gene sequence: CDR1 SGHVS, CDR2 FQNEAQ. The CDR3 is 17 amino acids. Trimming took 1 base from V and 0 from J, leaving 15 bases between them. CDR3 nucleotide sequence: TGTGCCAGCAGCTTAGGGGGTAGTTACCAAGCTAACTATGGCTACACCTTC. It is translated as CASSLGGSYQANYGYTF.

The chain carries TRBV7-2 and TRBJ1-6, with D uncertain. Germline CDR1 SGHTA, CDR2 FQGNSA. There are 13 residues in the CDR3. V was pared by 1 base and J by 10 bases, with 8 bases between. The CDR3 spells CASSLDGVSPLHF. CDR3 bases: TGTGCCAGCAGCTTAGATGGGGTCTCACCCCTCCACTTT.

V usage is TRBV11-3 and J usage is TRBJ2-5, with 12 bases fitting TRBD2. The germline V gene has CDR1 SGHNT and CDR2 YENEEA. V shed 5 bases and J 1 base; nucleotides not matched to a gene: 5. This CDR3 has 16 residues. This chain's CDR3 is CASSPGTSGRQETQYF. In DNA form, the CDR3 reads TGTGCCAGCAGCCCTGGGACTAGCGGGCGCCAAGAGACCCAGTACTTC.

The rearrangement uses TRBV7-8 and TRBJ1-1; 7 bases are a match to TRBD1. The CDR3 spans 14 residues. Unmatched junction bases numbered 7, after V lost 3 bases and J lost 6 bases. Germline assignment: CDR1 SGHVS and CDR2 FQNEAQ. CDR3 sequence (DNA): TGTGCCAGCAGCTTCGATAGGGGGCGTCCTGAAGCTTTCTTT. Encoded protein: CASSFDRGRPEAFF.

As DNA, the CDR3 is TGTGCCAGTAGTACCATGACAGGGGTCGATCAGCCCCAGCATTTT. It specifies CASSTMTGVDQPQHF. The genes are TRBV19 and TRBJ1-5, with 8 bases that match TRBD1. Germline-derived CDR1 and CDR2 are LNHDA and SQIVND (reference sequence). The CDR3 has 15 amino acids. After removal of 4 bases from V and 5 bases from J, the junction contained 7 bases not matched to a gene. The entire variable domain, with the rest obtained from reference TRBV19 and TRBJ1-5, is as follows: DGGITQSPKYLFRKEGQNVTLSCEQNLNHDAMYWYRQDPGQGLRLIYYSQIVNDFQKGDIAEGYSVSREKKESFPLTVTSAQKNPTAFYLCASSTMTGVDQPQHFGDGTRLSIL.

This clone was seen only once. This chain uses TRBV11-2 with TRBJ2-5; TRBD2 agrees at 14 bases. The CDR3 extends over 18 amino acids. V dropped 1 base and J dropped 2; count of bases not matched to a gene: 6. Germline V gives CDR1 SGHAT, CDR2 FQNNGV. CDR3 sequence: CASSLGTRLAGGQETQYF. CDR3 DNA: TGTGCCAGCAGCTTAGGGACCCGACTAGCGGGGGGGCAAGAGACCCAGTACTTC.

This clone has just a few counts. A junction boundary mismatches the germline segment, possibly from a read error. The rearrangement links TRBV6-5 to TRBJ1-1, with D unclear. There are 13 residues in the CDR3. The germline gives CDR1 MNHEY, CDR2 SVGAGI. CDR3: CASRGGPHTEALF. DNA for the CDR3: TGTGCCAGCAGGGGCGGACCTCACACTGAAGCTCTCTTT.

The V and J genes are TRBV14 and TRBJ1-4; 8 bases match TRBD1. CDR1 is SGHDN and CDR2 is FVKESK in the germline V gene. J lost 6 bases, V lost 4 bases, and 4 bases had no gene match. The CDR3 is 14 amino acids. The DNA for the CDR3 is TGTGCCAGCAGCCCAGGACAGGGTTATGAAAAACTGTTTTTT. Translation gives CASSPGQGYEKLFF.

The chain links TRBV18 to TRBJ1-1; 7 positions agree with TRBD1. From germline, CDR1 is KGHSH and CDR2 LQKENI. CDR3 length equals 15 residues. The ends lost 6 bases at V and 4 bases at J; junction bases unmatched: 11. Here the CDR3 reads CASSPTGDQVTEAFF. The CDR3 region has the DNA TGTGCCAGCTCTCCCACAGGGGATCAGGTCACTGAAGCTTTCTTT.

The V call is TRBV27, the J call TRBJ1-1, with D possibly being TRBD1 (6 bases). CDR3 size: 14 residues. Germline loops: CDR1 MNHEY, CDR2 SMNVEV (reference sequence). V was cut by 6 bases and J by 1 base, with 12 bases left in between. Here the CDR3 reads CASRPGQKNTEAFF. For the CDR3, the DNA is TGTGCCAGCAGGCCTGGACAGAAGAACACTGAAGCTTTCTTT.

The chain links TRBV9 to TRBJ2-3; D might be TRBD2 (7 bases). V was cut by 4 bases and J by 0 bases, with 15 bases left in between. Germline lookup yields CDR1 SGDLS and CDR2 YYNGEE. The CDR3 contains 16 residues. The CDR3: CASSPLGGASTDTQYF. CDR3 DNA sequence: TGTGCCAGCAGCCCCCTGGGGGGGGCTAGCACAGATACGCAGTATTTT.

This clone has a handful of counts. This chain joins TRBV5-4 and TRBJ1-1, with D maybe TRBD1 (5 bases). The germline gives CDR1 SGHNT, CDR2 YYREEE (reference sequence). Trimming took 6 bases from V and 3 from J, leaving 12 bases between them. This CDR3 contains 13 residues. For the CDR3, the DNA is TGTGCCAGCACCCGGGACGGCTACACTGAAGCTTTCTTT. Protein: CASTRDGYTEAFF. Combining the CDR3 with reference TRBV5-4 and TRBJ1-1 gives the whole variable domain ETGVTQSPTHLIKTRGQQVTLRCSSQSGHNTVSWYQQALGQGPQFIFQYYREEENGRGNFPPRFSGLQFPNYSSELNVNALELDDSALYLCASTRDGYTEAFFGQGTRLTVV.

This chain uses TRBV29-1 with TRBJ2-5; D may be TRBD1 or TRBD2 (6 bases each). This CDR3 is 17 amino acids long. Trimming shortened V by 3 bases and J by 1 base, and 21 bases separated the two germline ends. Germline V CDR1 and CDR2: SQVTM, ANQGSEA. CDR3 protein: CSVDEGAVGGGQETQYF. The CDR3 DNA follows: TGCAGCGTTGATGAAGGGGCGGTGGGGGGCGGCCAAGAGACCCAGTACTTC.

V usage is TRBV12-5 and J usage is TRBJ1-5; 8 bases map to TRBD1. This CDR3 is 18 amino acids long. Germline V CDR1 and CDR2: LGHNT, FRNRAP. The ends lost 0 bases at V and 3 bases at J; junction bases unmatched: 10. CDR3: CASGLVRRGPVPNQPQHF. CDR3 nucleotide sequence: TGTGCTAGTGGTTTGGTACGCAGGGGGCCAGTACCCAATCAGCCCCAGCATTTT.

The chain combines TRBV11-2 with TRBJ1-1, with 9 nucleotides matching TRBD1. Germline CDR1 and CDR2: SGHAT and FQNNGV. Losses at the gene ends were 4 bases for V and 4 bases for J; bases not matched to a gene: 7. The CDR3 spans 15 residues. The CDR3, as DNA: TGTGCCAGCAGCTCATACAGGGGGCAGGGCACTGAAGCTTTCTTT. Translation: CASSSYRGQGTEAFF.